This entry lists 20 T cell receptor beta chains sequenced from one sample in a study of blood T cells in healthy people across ages. The second PCR ran roughly 7 to 11 cycles with a sample-barcoded 5' primer and J-beta primers. One entry per CDR3 protein results from TCRdb running MiXCR on the 5' RACE reads. The sample yields roughly 1,500,000 distinct CDR3 sequences, approximately 42% seen once. The sequenced sample consisted of blood. These receptors all stem from a young woman in good health.

This clonotype was seen a handful of times. The rearrangement joins TRBV20-1 to TRBJ2-1, with 12 nucleotides matching TRBD2. The J call may be wrong; the DNA end is better matched by TRBJ2-7. The CDR3 extends over 16 amino acids. Germline CDR1 DFQATT, CDR2 SNEGSKA (reference sequence). Here the CDR3 DNA reads TGCAGTGCCACTAGCGGGGGGAGCAGCTCCTACAATGAGCAGTACTTC. Protein product: CSATSGGSSSYNEQYF.

Only a few counts were recorded for this clonotype. The gene calls are TRBV4-1 and TRBJ2-2, with 8 bases identical to TRBD2. V lost 0 bases to trimming and J lost 5 bases; unmatched junction nucleotides: 8. Germline V gene sequence: CDR1 MGHRA, CDR2 YSYEKL. CDR3 size: 17 residues. The CDR3 DNA sequence: TGCGCCAGCAGCCAAGATCGGCGACGGGAGGGGACCGGGGAGCTGTTTTTT. Amino acid sequence: CASSQDRRREGTGELFF.

On this clonotype itself: At one end the junction does not follow the germline gene, possibly because of a read error. This rearrangement joins TRBV5-5 to TRBJ2-1, with unresolved D. CDR1 SGHKS and CDR2 YYEKEE come from the germline V gene (reference sequence). This CDR3 region has 16 residues. The CDR3 DNA reads as TGTGCCAGCAGCTTGGCCTCCTCCGGCTCCAACAATGAGCAGTTCTTC. Amino acids: CASSLASSGSNNEQFF.

This CDR3 is CASTPSGTYDQPQHF. CDR3 nucleotides: TGTGCCAGCACCCCCTCCGGGACGTATGATCAGCCCCAGCATTTT. This chain links TRBV6-1 with TRBJ1-5, with D possibly matching TRBD1 (5 bases). V was clipped by 7 bases and J by 5 bases, with 18 bases between them. CDR1 is MNHNS, CDR2 SASEGT, per germline. This CDR3 contains 15 residues.

The chain uses TRBV7-9 and TRBJ2-1; D gene unclear. Trimming cost V 0 bases and J 3 bases, with 12 bases left between them. The CDR3 consists of 16 residues. The germline V gene has CDR1 SEHNR and CDR2 FQNEAQ (reference sequence). CDR3 in amino acids: CASSLADFLIYNEQFF. DNA of the CDR3: TGTGCCAGCAGCTTAGCGGATTTCCTCATCTACAATGAGCAGTTCTTC.

The genes are TRBV6-5 and TRBJ2-5, with no clear D. V shed 2 bases and J shed 10 bases, with 11 bases lying between them. This CDR3 comprises 12 residues. Germline values: CDR1 MNHEY, CDR2 SVGAGI. CDR3 nucleotide sequence: TGTGCCAGCAGTTACCCACGGGCAGGCCAGTACTTC. This translates into CASSYPRAGQYF.

V usage is TRBV6-6 and J usage is TRBJ2-7, with 10 bases fitting TRBD2. The CDR3 runs 16 residues. Germline V gene sequence: CDR1 MNHNY, CDR2 SVGAGI (reference sequence). V lost 6 bases, J lost 0 bases, and 8 bases stayed unmatched. CDR3 nucleotides: TGTGCCAGCAGGACTAGCGGGTCTCAAAGCTCCTACGAGCAGTACTTC. Translation: CASRTSGSQSSYEQYF.

The table lists this clonotype with a few counts. CDR3: CASSLAGSERSPLHF. The CDR3 region has the DNA TGCGCCAGCAGCTTGGCCGGCAGCGAGAGGTCACCCCTCCACTTT. V and J are TRBV5-1 and TRBJ1-6; D remains ambiguous. V was pared by 0 bases and J by 10 bases, with 14 bases between. CDR1 and CDR2 from the germline V gene are SGHRS and YFSETQ. The CDR3 runs 15 residues.

As concerns this clonotype: One junction end disagrees with the germline gene, perhaps due to a read error. J is TRBJ2-5 and V is TRBV14, with D possibly matching TRBD2 (6 bases). The CDR3 is made up of 17 amino acids. From germline, CDR1 is SGHDN and CDR2 FVKESK. The chain's CDR3 is CASSPLGGAINQATQYF. CDR3 nucleotide sequence: TGTGCCAGCAGCCCCCTCGGCGGGGCAATTAACCAAGCGACCCAGTACTTC.

The chain employs TRBV7-2 and TRBJ2-1, with D possibly matching TRBD1 (6 bases). V was cut by 4 bases and J by 6 bases, with 13 bases left in between. Germline CDR1 reads SGHTA; CDR2 reads FQGNSA. The CDR3 is made up of 14 amino acids. CDR3 sequence: CASSYQGTLNEQFF. The CDR3 region has the DNA TGTGCCAGCAGCTATCAGGGGACCCTCAATGAGCAGTTCTTC.

The CDR3 loop is CASSVGQGMYNEQYF. In DNA, the CDR3 is TGTGCCAGCAGTGTGGGACAGGGGATGTACAATGAGCAGTACTTC. The chain is built from TRBV2 and TRBJ2-5; 10 nucleotides align to TRBD1. V shed 4 bases, J shed 11 bases, and the junction held 13 bases outside the gene matches. The germline V gene encodes CDR1 SNHLY and CDR2 FYNNEI. The CDR3 totals 15 residues.

In DNA form, the CDR3 reads TGTGCCAGCAGCCGGGAGCGGGAGGGCCTCTCAGATACGCAGTATTTT. It is translated as CASSREREGLSDTQYF. The rearrangement uses TRBV2 and TRBJ2-3; 10 bases match TRBD2. V lost 6 bases to trimming and J lost 4 bases; unmatched junction nucleotides: 10. The CDR3 totals 16 residues. The germline CDR1 and CDR2 sequences are SNHLY and FYNNEI.

The V call is TRBV5-1, the J call TRBJ2-5; D ambiguous. The CDR3 length is 14 residues. V lost 7 bases to trimming and J lost 2 bases, with 15 bases between them. Germline CDR1 reads SGHRS; CDR2 reads YFSETQ. The CDR3 sequence is CASSFPYLQETQYF. CDR3 coding DNA: TGCGCCAGCTCCTTCCCGTACTTACAAGAGACCCAGTACTTC. The full variable domain, its missing parts supplied by reference TRBV5-1 and TRBJ2-5, is KAGVTQTPRYLIKTRGQQVTLSCSPISGHRSVSWYQQTPGQGLQFLFEYFSETQRNKGNFPGRFSGRQFSNSRSEMNVSTLELGDSALYLCASSFPYLQETQYFGPGTRLLVL.

This clonotype occurred a few times. The rearrangement joins TRBV28 to TRBJ2-3; 10 bases line up with TRBD1. The CDR3 extends over 15 amino acids. J was trimmed by 4 bases and V by 6 bases; bases with no gene match: 7. The germline gives CDR1 MDHEN, CDR2 SYDVKM. DNA of the CDR3: TGTGCCAGCAGGCAACCCGGGACAGGGGCAGATACGCAGTATTTT. It yields the protein CASRQPGTGADTQYF.

This clonotype was seen only a few times. This sequence joins TRBV4-1 and TRBJ2-2; 10 bases agree with TRBD2. The CDR3 contains 19 residues. The V gene end was trimmed by 0 bases and the J gene end by 0 bases; junction bases not matched to a gene: 7. Germline CDR1 and CDR2: MGHRA and YSYEKL. The CDR3 protein is CASSQEIGAGGSNTGELFF. DNA for the CDR3: TGCGCCAGCAGCCAAGAAATTGGAGCGGGGGGGTCGAACACCGGGGAGCTGTTTTTT.

The J gene is TRBJ2-7, the V gene TRBV7-2; TRBD2 matches at 7 bases. Germline CDR1 is SGHTA and CDR2 is FQGNSA. The CDR3 sequence is 15 residues long. J was trimmed by 2 bases and V by 4 bases; bases with no gene match: 8. CDR3 DNA sequence: TGTGCCAGCAGCTCGTCGTACGGGAGGACCTACGAGCAGTACTTC. It encodes CASSSSYGRTYEQYF.

The chain links TRBV11-2 to TRBJ1-1; 9 bases match TRBD1. Germline CDR1 and CDR2: SGHAT and FQNNGV. The V and J ends lost 7 bases and 2 bases, in that order; junction bases with no gene match: 5. CDR3 length: 14 amino acids. As DNA, the CDR3 is TGTGCCAGCATCCCGGACAGGGGTAACACTGAAGCTTTCTTT. Amino acids: CASIPDRGNTEAFF. The variable domain in full, completed from reference TRBV11-2 and TRBJ1-1, reads EAGVAQSPRYKIIEKRQSVAFWCNPISGHATLYWYQQILGQGPKLLIQFQNNGVVDDSQLPKDRFSAERLKGVDSTLKIQPAKLEDSAVYLCASIPDRGNTEAFFGQGTRLTVV.

This clonotype turned up a few times. The chain joins TRBV20-1 to TRBJ2-3, with 10 bases fitting TRBD2. The CDR3 extends over 15 amino acids. The V and J ends lost 3 bases and 1 base, in that order; junction bases with no gene match: 4. In germline, CDR1 is DFQATT, CDR2 SNEGSKA (reference sequence). CDR3 region: CSARTGTSGTDTQYF. The CDR3 DNA sequence: TGCAGTGCTAGGACCGGGACTAGCGGCACAGATACGCAGTATTTT.

CDR3 nucleotides: TGTGCCAGCAGCTTAGCGCGGGCGGGAGGGCCCACAGATACGCAGTATTTT. Translating it yields CASSLARAGGPTDTQYF. The chain recombines TRBV7-2 with TRBJ2-3, with 9 bases lining up with TRBD2. Germline CDR1 and CDR2: SGHTA and FQGNSA. J was trimmed by 2 bases and V by 0 bases; bases with no gene match: 6. The CDR3 consists of 17 residues.

The chain links TRBV7-8 to TRBJ1-2; D is uncertain. There are 14 residues in the CDR3. Trimming left V 3 bases short and J 6 bases short, with 14 bases between. Germline assignment: CDR1 SGHVS and CDR2 FQNEAQ. CDR3 sequence: CASSFSLGLHGYTF. The CDR3 DNA sequence: TGTGCCAGCAGCTTTAGTTTAGGGTTACATGGCTACACCTTC. Together with reference TRBV7-8 and TRBJ1-2, the CDR3 gives the full variable domain: GAGVSQSPRYKVAKRGQDVALRCDPISGHVSLFWYQQALGQGPEFLTYFQNEAQLDKSGLPSDRFFAERPEGSVSTLKIQRTQQEDSAVYLCASSFSLGLHGYTFGSGTRLTVV.